Shown below are 27 T cell receptor beta chains from a single sample sequenced in a study of glioma-infiltrating T cells after dendritic cell vaccination. This table comes from immunoSEQ multiplex PCR, and its TCRdb copy is limited to in-frame clones, with some not included. This sample has approximately 50,000 clones, with around 89% found just once. The time point was: after dendritic cell vaccination, including at tumor progression/relapse. The sample here was blood, taken after dendritic cell vaccination. The receptors here all came from a human donor with glioblastoma.

The V and J genes are TRBV19 and TRBJ2-7, with D perhaps TRBD2 (6 bases). The germline V and J ends were trimmed by 1 base and 6 bases, with 7 bases remaining between them. CDR3 length: 12 amino acids. In germline, CDR1 is LNHDA, CDR2 SQIVND (reference sequence). Written as DNA, the CDR3 is TGTGCCAGTAGTATAGGAGCGGGCGAGCAGTACTTC. Protein product: CASSIGAGEQYF.

The genes are TRBV27 and TRBJ2-7; TRBD2 agrees at 10 bases. Unmatched junction bases numbered 9, after V lost 6 bases and J lost 4 bases. There are 15 residues in the CDR3. Germline V gives CDR1 MNHEY, CDR2 SMNVEV (reference sequence). The CDR3, as DNA: TGTGCCAGCAGCCGATTCCCTAGCGGGAGTTACGAGCAGTACTTC. This encodes CASSRFPSGSYEQYF.

The V gene is TRBV25-1, the J gene TRBJ1-2; perhaps TRBD1 as D (5 bases). The CDR3 loop spans 13 amino acids. Trimming shortened V by 8 bases and J by 1 base, and 11 bases separated the two germline ends. Per germline, CDR1 MGHDK and CDR2 SYGVNS. The CDR3 DNA sequence: TGTGCCAGCCGGGACTACCTTAACTATGGCTACACCTTC. This encodes CASRDYLNYGYTF.

The rearrangement links TRBV6-1 to TRBJ1-1; D is possibly TRBD1 (5 bases). From germline, CDR1 is MNHNS and CDR2 SASEGT. V was shortened by 8 bases and J by 5 bases, with 15 bases between the two germline ends. The CDR3 has 13 amino acids. As DNA, the CDR3 is TGTGCCAGCGGGGGGGGTTGGGGGACTGAAGCTTTCTTT. Translated, it gives CASGGGWGTEAFF.

This sequence joins TRBV2 and TRBJ1-4, with D tentatively TRBD1 (5 bases). Trimming took 3 bases from V and 5 from J, leaving 10 bases between them. Per germline, CDR1 SNHLY and CDR2 FYNNEI. This CDR3 contains 14 residues. CDR3 bases: TGTGCCAGCAGTGAGGGGCAGGGAAATGAAAAACTGTTTTTT. Residues: CASSEGQGNEKLFF.

CDR3 residues: CASSYSKRESHEQYF. The CDR3 DNA reads TGTGCCAGCAGTTACAGTAAGAGGGAGTCCCACGAGCAGTACTTC. The chain is built from TRBV27 and TRBJ2-5, with D possibly being TRBD2 (5 bases). Judging by the DNA end, TRBJ2-7 fits better; the J call may be wrong. Germline-derived CDR1 and CDR2 are MNHEY and SMNVEV (reference sequence). The CDR3 runs to 15 residues.

This clone has more than one count but fewer than ten. The chain recombines TRBV7-2 with TRBJ2-7, with 14 bases matching TRBD2. Germline V lookup: CDR1 SGHTA, CDR2 FQGNSA. Trimming cost V 5 bases and J 8 bases; bases outside gene matches: 5. The CDR3 has 14 residues. The CDR3 reads CASSPGTSGSKQYF. CDR3 DNA sequence: TGTGCCAGCAGCCCCGGGACTAGCGGGAGTAAGCAGTACTTC. Based on the CDR3 plus reference TRBV7-2 and TRBJ2-7, the full variable domain is GAGVSQSPSNKVTEKGKDVELRCDPISGHTALYWYRQSLGQGLEFLIYFQGNSAPDKSGLPSDRFSAERTGGSVSTLTIQRTQQEDSAVYLCASSPGTSGSKQYFGPGTRLTVT.

This chain uses TRBV4-3 with TRBJ1-2; D remains ambiguous. Trimming took off 3 bases at V and 7 bases at J, with 6 bases between the two ends. This CDR3 region has 11 residues. Germline values: CDR1 LGHNA, CDR2 YSLEER. The CDR3 spells CASSHGGGYTF. The CDR3 coding sequence is TGCGCCAGCAGCCACGGTGGTGGCTACACCTTC.

The rearrangement links TRBV19 to TRBJ2-5; no clear D. In germline, CDR1 is LNHDA, CDR2 SQIVND (reference sequence). The CDR3 sequence is 13 residues long. Trimming stripped 2 bases from V and 6 bases from J, with 10 bases between. The CDR3 spells CASSITLQQTQYF. The CDR3 DNA sequence: TGTGCCAGTAGTATAACGTTACAGCAGACCCAGTACTTC.

The chain uses TRBV6-7 and TRBJ1-2, with a weak D call TRBD1 (6 bases). TRBV6-7 is sorted into the ORF group, with uncertain function. CDR3 length equals 18 residues. V lost 2 bases and J lost 4, with 23 bases in between. Here the CDR3 DNA reads TGTGCCAGCAGTTACCCCGGGGGGTTGTCAGGGGAGGGCTATGGCTACACCTTC. Encoded protein: CASSYPGGLSGEGYGYTF.

This clone has just a few counts. The chain recombines TRBV18 with TRBJ2-7; D perhaps matches TRBD1 (5 bases). Germline CDR1 KGHSH, CDR2 LQKENI. The CDR3 spans 14 residues. Trimming removed 3 bases from V and 0 bases from J, with 9 bases in between. The CDR3 spells CASSPGASSYEQYF. The CDR3 bases are TGTGCCAGCTCACCTGGGGCGTCCTCCTACGAGCAGTACTTC.

The genes are TRBV6-5 and TRBJ1-5; no definite D call. V lost 2 bases to trimming and J lost 2 bases, with 13 bases between them. The CDR3 extends over 16 amino acids. Germline CDR1 reads MNHEY; CDR2 reads SVGAGI. The CDR3: CASSYLLSAGNQPQHF. The CDR3 nucleotides read TGTGCCAGCAGTTACCTCCTCTCAGCGGGCAATCAGCCCCAGCATTTT.

The gene calls are TRBV5-1 and TRBJ2-5; TRBD2 is a possible D gene (6 bases). This CDR3 spans 16 amino acids. V shed 1 base and J shed 1 base, with 14 bases lying between them. CDR1 is SGHRS and CDR2 is YFSETQ in the germline V gene. The CDR3, as DNA: TGCGCCAGCAGCTTGACCGAGACTAGTCCCCAAGAGACCCAGTACTTC. Translating it yields CASSLTETSPQETQYF.

The chain carries TRBV10-3 and TRBJ1-4, with 10 bases lining up with TRBD1. Losses at the gene ends were 4 bases for V and 10 bases for J; bases not matched to a gene: 12. The germline V gene has CDR1 ENHRY and CDR2 SYGVKD. The CDR3 runs 16 residues. CDR3 residues: CAISGTGDRGSAKLFF. DNA for the CDR3: TGTGCCATCAGTGGTACTGGGGACAGGGGCTCTGCAAAACTGTTTTTT.

V gene TRBV4-1 combines with J gene TRBJ1-4; 9 bases are a match to TRBD1. J was trimmed by 0 bases and V by 4 bases; bases with no gene match: 6. Germline-derived CDR1 and CDR2 are MGHRA and YSYEKL. The CDR3 spans 17 residues. CDR3 loop: CASSRNRGRATNEKLFF. DNA of the CDR3: TGCGCCAGCAGCCGTAACAGGGGGCGGGCAACTAATGAAAAACTGTTTTTT.

The chain employs TRBV2 and TRBJ2-3; TRBD2 aligns across 8 bases. CDR1 and CDR2 (germline): SNHLY, FYNNEI. The V and J ends lost 7 bases and 1 base, in that order; junction bases with no gene match: 4. This CDR3 spans 14 amino acids. CDR3 nucleotide sequence: TGTGCCAGCACCGGGACTAGTCGCACAGATACGCAGTATTTT. Residues: CASTGTSRTDTQYF.

The chain combines TRBV18 with TRBJ1-2, with no clear D. The CDR3 has 14 amino acids. Germline-derived CDR1 and CDR2 are KGHSH and LQKENI. With 6 bases removed from V and 3 bases from J, the gap between germline ends came to 14 bases. The CDR3 bases are TGTGCCAGCTCCCTCCGGGGTGGCGACTATGGCTACACCTTC. Its translation: CASSLRGGDYGYTF.

This chain links TRBV7-3 with TRBJ2-2; D is possibly TRBD2 (5 bases). The CDR3 is 16 residues long. The V end lost 5 bases, the J end lost 1 base, and 14 bases lay between the germline ends. Per the germline V gene, CDR1 is SGHTA and CDR2 is FQGTGA. CDR3 amino acids: CASSPRVALNTGELFF. For the CDR3, the DNA is TGTGCCAGCAGCCCTCGGGTAGCGTTGAACACCGGGGAGCTGTTTTTT.

This clone was detected only once. The chain is built from TRBV28 and TRBJ1-2; D may be TRBD1 (5 bases). Germline lookup yields CDR1 MDHEN and CDR2 SYDVKM. V was pared by 2 bases and J by 5 bases, with 15 bases between. This CDR3 comprises 15 residues. The CDR3 DNA reads as TGTGCCAGCAGTTTACTTGAAGGGGTGGCGTATGGCTACACCTTC. Translation gives CASSLLEGVAYGYTF.

The rearrangement uses TRBV10-3 and TRBJ2-1; the D gene is possibly TRBD2 (6 bases). The CDR3 runs 16 residues. Trimming took 6 bases from V and 3 from J, leaving 18 bases between them. Germline CDR1 ENHRY, CDR2 SYGVKD. The CDR3 protein is CAIRNSVREYYNEQFF. CDR3 bases: TGTGCCATCAGAAATTCAGTTCGGGAGTACTACAATGAGCAGTTCTTC.

The gene calls are TRBV28 and TRBJ2-7; 12 bases fit TRBD2. Germline CDR1 is MDHEN and CDR2 is SYDVKM. V dropped 6 bases and J dropped 5; count of bases not matched to a gene: 8. The CDR3 sequence is 15 residues long. The CDR3 loop is CASRSSGRAFNEQYF. CDR3 nucleotides: TGTGCCAGCAGATCTAGCGGGAGGGCTTTCAACGAGCAGTACTTC.

The gene calls are TRBV7-9 and TRBJ2-1, with TRBD2 matching over 11 bases. CDR3 length equals 15 residues. Germline assignment: CDR1 SEHNR and CDR2 FQNEAQ (reference sequence). With V trimmed by 4 bases and J by 3 bases, 2 bases remained unmatched. The CDR3 loop is CASSYGTSGYNEQFF. CDR3 DNA: TGTGCCAGCAGCTACGGGACTAGCGGCTACAATGAGCAGTTCTTC. Combining the CDR3 with reference TRBV7-9 and TRBJ2-1 gives the whole variable domain DTGVSQNPRHKITKRGQNVTFRCDPISEHNRLYWYRQTLGQGPEFLTYFQNEAQLEKSRLLSDRFSAERPKGSFSTLEIQRTEQGDSAMYLCASSYGTSGYNEQFFGPGTRLTVL.

The chain recombines TRBV7-3 with TRBJ2-5; TRBD2 matches at 10 bases. CDR1 is SGHTA and CDR2 is FQGTGA in the germline V gene. The CDR3 is 15 residues long. V shed 5 bases, J shed 5 bases, and the junction held 8 bases outside the gene matches. CDR3 sequence: CASSPQSGGVETQYF. The DNA of the CDR3 is TGTGCCAGCAGCCCACAAAGCGGGGGGGTCGAGACCCAGTACTTC.

V gene TRBV28 combines with J gene TRBJ1-1; 12 nucleotides line up with TRBD1. V lost 5 bases to trimming and J lost 11 bases; unmatched junction nucleotides: 12. The length of the CDR3 is 15 residues. The V gene's germline CDR1 is MDHEN and CDR2 SYDVKM. CDR3 sequence: CASSQAGTGGVLAFF. The CDR3 DNA sequence: TGTGCCAGCAGTCAGGCCGGGACAGGGGGCGTCTTGGCTTTCTTT.

The chain combines TRBV5-1 with TRBJ1-1; perhaps TRBD1 as D (5 bases). Trimming removed 4 bases at V and 4 bases at J, with 11 bases between. The CDR3 covers 13 residues. Germline V gene data show CDR1 as SGHRS and CDR2 as YFSETQ. This CDR3 reads CASSTAGPTEAFF. The DNA of the CDR3 is TGCGCCAGCAGCACCGCGGGGCCCACTGAAGCTTTCTTT. Full variable domain (remainder filled in from reference TRBV5-1 and TRBJ1-1): KAGVTQTPRYLIKTRGQQVTLSCSPISGHRSVSWYQQTPGQGLQFLFEYFSETQRNKGNFPGRFSGRQFSNSRSEMNVSTLELGDSALYLCASSTAGPTEAFFGQGTRLTVV.

The gene calls are TRBV14 and TRBJ2-1; possible D gene TRBD2, 6 bases. The CDR3 contains 13 residues. Trimming cost V 4 bases and J 5 bases, with 9 bases left between them. Germline V CDR1 and CDR2: SGHDN, FVKESK. CDR3 protein: CASSPGTHNEQFF. The CDR3 DNA reads as TGTGCCAGCAGCCCCGGGACTCACAATGAGCAGTTCTTC.

This chain joins TRBV10-3 and TRBJ1-4; 10 bases align to TRBD1. Germline CDR1 is ENHRY and CDR2 is SYGVKD. The V segment lost 11 bases and the J segment 7 bases; nucleotides outside the gene matches: 13. The CDR3 spans 15 residues. In DNA, the CDR3 is TGTGCCGCCAAGAGTTCCGGGACAGGGGCTGAAAAACTGTTTTTT. This codes for CAAKSSGTGAEKLFF.